One and the same sample provided the 26 T cell receptor beta chains below, sequenced in a study of blood T cell repertoires in COVID-19. Sequenced by immunoSEQ multiplex PCR; TCRdb stores in-frame clones only, minus some. Here the sample spans hundreds of thousands of clones, 75% to 90% being singletons. The specimen sequenced was PBMCs or T cells enriched from blood (not recorded which). These receptors were taken from a woman aged 45-60 years who had recovered from COVID-19.

CDR3 sequence reads: CASSQAGLTTDTQYF. CDR3 DNA: TGCGCCAGCAGCCAAGCAGGATTAACCACAGATACGCAGTATTTT. J is TRBJ2-3 and V is TRBV4-1; no clear D gene. V shed 1 base and J shed 2 bases, with 10 bases lying between them. Germline CDR1 MGHRA, CDR2 YSYEKL. The CDR3 sequence is 15 residues long.

This chain connects TRBV10-2 to TRBJ1-6; 10 nucleotides line up with TRBD1. This CDR3 spans 14 amino acids. With 5 bases clipped from V and 9 bases from J, the junction kept 4 bases outside the gene matches. Germline V gene data show CDR1 as WSHSY and CDR2 as SAAADI. The CDR3: CASSPGTGVSPLHF. The CDR3 coding sequence is TGCGCCAGCAGTCCCGGGACAGGGGTTTCACCCCTCCACTTT.

This rearrangement joins TRBV5-1 to TRBJ1-5, with 10 bases that match TRBD1. V gave up 5 bases and J gave up 3 bases; unmatched junction bases: 5. CDR3 length: 15 residues. Germline V gives CDR1 SGHRS, CDR2 YFSETQ. The DNA for the CDR3 is TGCGCCAGCAGTCCCGGGACAGGGGCCAATCAGCCCCAGCATTTT. Residues: CASSPGTGANQPQHF.

This chain uses TRBV29-1 with TRBJ2-7; weak D call: TRBD1 (5 bases). The CDR3 runs 13 residues. Trimming took off 4 bases at V and 2 bases at J, with 12 bases between the two ends. The V gene's germline CDR1 is SQVTM and CDR2 ANQGSEA. This CDR3 is CSVVTGFAYEQYF. CDR3 DNA sequence: TGCAGCGTTGTAACAGGTTTCGCCTACGAGCAGTACTTC.

The chain recombines TRBV4-1 with TRBJ2-1, with TRBD2 matching 8 bases. The germline V gene encodes CDR1 MGHRA and CDR2 YSYEKL. After removal of 1 base from V and 12 bases from J, the junction contained 14 bases not matched to a gene. This CDR3 comprises 16 residues. The CDR3, as DNA: TGCGCCAGCAGCCAAGGCCCCCGGACTAGCACAATTCGGCAGTTCTTC. Translated: CASSQGPRTSTIRQFF.

This sequence joins TRBV30 and TRBJ2-7; D perhaps matches TRBD1 (6 bases). V dropped 3 bases and J dropped 3 bases, with 12 bases sitting between them. The CDR3 is 13 residues long. Looked up from germline, CDR1 is GTSNPN and CDR2 is SVGIG (reference sequence). CDR3: CAWRGQGFYEQYF. The CDR3 DNA reads TGTGCCTGGAGGGGCCAGGGGTTCTACGAGCAGTACTTC.

The V and J genes are TRBV5-8 and TRBJ1-1; unclear D gene. Trimming removed 0 bases from V and 0 bases from J, with 6 bases in between. Germline loops: CDR1 SGHTS, CDR2 YDEGEE. The CDR3 is 14 amino acids. CDR3 amino acids: CASSLGPLNTEAFF. The CDR3 DNA is TGTGCCAGCAGCTTGGGGCCGCTGAACACTGAAGCTTTCTTT.

This rearrangement joins TRBV18 to TRBJ2-1; TRBD2 aligns across 10 bases. Germline V lookup: CDR1 KGHSH, CDR2 LQKENI. The V gene end was trimmed by 4 bases and the J gene end by 14 bases; junction bases not matched to a gene: 5. This CDR3 region has 12 residues. The CDR3 region is CASSLKSGREFF. CDR3 DNA: TGTGCCAGCTCACTAAAGAGCGGGAGGGAGTTCTTC.

This clone was seen once. V is TRBV7-2 and J is TRBJ2-3; TRBD2 aligns across 8 bases. This CDR3 has 17 amino acids. With 0 bases clipped from V and 6 bases from J, the junction kept 11 bases outside the gene matches. Germline V gives CDR1 SGHTA, CDR2 FQGNSA. CDR3 region: CASSLAPAGAPLDTQYF. The CDR3 DNA reads TGTGCCAGCAGCTTAGCTCCAGCGGGAGCGCCCTTGGATACGCAGTATTTT.

This chain joins TRBV6-2 or TRBV6-3 and TRBJ2-1, with unresolved D. The length of the CDR3 is 13 residues. The germline V gene has CDR1 MNHEY and CDR2 SVGEGT. Trimming removed 2 bases from V and 9 bases from J, with 11 bases in between. The CDR3 DNA is TGTGCCAGCAGTTACCTGGGTGTAGCTGAGCAGTTCTTC. Protein product: CASSYLGVAEQFF.

The chain recombines TRBV24-1 with TRBJ1-2; 9 bases line up with TRBD1. Looked up from germline, CDR1 is KGHDR and CDR2 is SFDVKD. This CDR3 contains 14 residues. V lost 2 bases and J lost 5; bases outside the gene matches: 2. This CDR3 is CATSDSGTGYGYTF. The CDR3 DNA reads TGTGCCACCAGTGATTCCGGGACAGGGTATGGCTACACCTTC.

This clone was counted a single time. V usage is TRBV7-3 and J usage is TRBJ2-1, with 7 bases lining up with TRBD2. The germline gives CDR1 SGHTA, CDR2 FQGTGA. Losses at the gene ends were 3 bases for V and 7 bases for J; bases not matched to a gene: 12. This CDR3 comprises 16 residues. The CDR3 loop reads CASSFLGSGLGNEQFF. CDR3 coding DNA: TGTGCCAGCAGCTTCCTGGGTAGCGGGTTAGGGAATGAGCAGTTCTTC.

The rearrangement uses TRBV12-3 or TRBV12-4 and TRBJ1-5; D is unresolved. Trimming shortened V by 10 bases and J by 4 bases, and 14 bases separated the two germline ends. CDR3 length: 13 amino acids. CDR3 protein: CATQPGANQPQHF. The CDR3 nucleotides read TGTGCCACCCAACCGGGAGCAAATCAGCCCCAGCATTTT.

The chain links TRBV5-6 to TRBJ1-1; no clear D. Germline V gene data show CDR1 as SGHDT and CDR2 as YYEEEE. The CDR3 is 13 residues long. The germline V and J ends were trimmed by 4 bases and 0 bases, with 7 bases remaining between them. CDR3 in amino acids: CASSIDLNTEAFF. The CDR3 DNA reads TGTGCCAGCAGCATTGACTTGAACACTGAAGCTTTCTTT. The complete variable domain, with remaining parts taken from reference TRBV5-6 and TRBJ1-1, reads DAGVTQSPTHLIKTRGQQVTLRCSPKSGHDTVSWYQQALGQGPQFIFQYYEEEERQRGNFPDRFSGHQFPNYSSELNVNALLLGDSALYLCASSIDLNTEAFFGQGTRLTVV.

This clone came up once. This sequence joins TRBV19 and TRBJ2-7, with D possibly TRBD1 on 6 matching bases. V lost 2 bases and J 3 bases, leaving 11 bases between the germline ends. The length of the CDR3 is 14 residues. Looked up from germline, CDR1 is LNHDA and CDR2 is SQIVND (reference sequence). The CDR3: CASSISGDNYEQYF. Written as DNA, the CDR3 is TGTGCCAGTAGTATATCAGGGGACAACTACGAGCAGTACTTC.

This clone was counted a single time. The DNA of the CDR3 is TGTGCCAGCAGCATACGGGAGAACCCGGGCGCGGCGCAGTATTTT. This translates into CASSIRENPGAAQYF. This chain links TRBV5-8 with TRBJ2-3; a possible D gene is TRBD2 (6 bases). V gave up 4 bases and J gave up 10 bases, with 22 bases separating them. Germline V gene lookup returns CDR1 SGHTS and CDR2 YDEGEE. The CDR3 contains 15 residues.

The rearrangement uses TRBV5-6 and TRBJ1-2; 7 bases are shared with TRBD1. After removal of 0 bases from V and 7 bases from J, the junction contained 6 bases not matched to a gene. Germline assignment: CDR1 SGHDT and CDR2 YYEEEE. The CDR3 extends over 14 amino acids. CDR3 residues: CASSLGSGGIGYTF. As DNA, the CDR3 is TGTGCCAGCAGCTTGGGGTCAGGGGGTATTGGCTACACCTTC. Combining the CDR3 with reference TRBV5-6 and TRBJ1-2 gives the whole variable domain DAGVTQSPTHLIKTRGQQVTLRCSPKSGHDTVSWYQQALGQGPQFIFQYYEEEERQRGNFPDRFSGHQFPNYSSELNVNALLLGDSALYLCASSLGSGGIGYTFGSGTRLTVV.

The sample holds a few counts of this clone. The rearrangement links TRBV5-1 to TRBJ1-3; D possibly corresponds to TRBD1 (5 bases). Germline CDR1 SGHRS, CDR2 YFSETQ. The CDR3 contains 16 residues. V lost 7 bases and J lost 0, with 17 bases in between. The CDR3 bases are TGCGCCAGCGCGACCACGGGACTGTTCTCTGGAAACACCATATATTTT. Protein: CASATTGLFSGNTIYF.

The chain has TRBV19 and TRBJ2-1, with D unresolved. Germline CDR1 and CDR2: LNHDA and SQIVND (reference sequence). Trimming removed 7 bases at V and 2 bases at J, with 9 bases between. The CDR3 runs 13 residues. CDR3 in DNA: TGTGCCAGTACTCCCGGTACCTACAATGAGCAGTTCTTC. Translation gives CASTPGTYNEQFF.

The chain carries TRBV10-3 and TRBJ1-1; 7 bases are shared with TRBD1. This CDR3 is 15 amino acids long. CDR1 ENHRY and CDR2 SYGVKD come from the germline V gene. The V segment lost 3 bases and the J segment 0 bases; nucleotides outside the gene matches: 4. This chain's CDR3 is CAISDQGEVNTEAFF. CDR3 sequence (DNA): TGTGCCATCAGTGACCAGGGGGAGGTGAACACTGAAGCTTTCTTT.

CDR3 DNA sequence: TGTGCCACCAGTGAATCCCAGGGGGAAGAGGAAAAACTGTTTTTT. Its protein product is CATSESQGEEEKLFF. The V gene is TRBV24-1, the J gene TRBJ1-4, with TRBD1 matching 7 bases. This CDR3 comprises 15 residues. The germline gives CDR1 KGHDR, CDR2 SFDVKD. V gave up 4 bases and J gave up 8 bases; unmatched junction bases: 9.

The CDR3 loop is CASSLGTSGISSYEQYF. CDR3 nucleotide sequence: TGCGCCAGCAGCTTGGGTACTAGCGGAATAAGCTCCTACGAGCAGTACTTC. The J gene is TRBJ2-7, the V gene TRBV5-1, with 8 nucleotides matching TRBD2. CDR3 size: 17 residues. Per the germline V gene, CDR1 is SGHRS and CDR2 is YFSETQ. V lost 0 bases and J lost 0; bases outside the gene matches: 8.

This chain links TRBV4-1 with TRBJ2-1; D perhaps matches TRBD2 (6 bases). Germline values: CDR1 MGHRA, CDR2 YSYEKL. CDR3 length equals 16 residues. V shed 1 base and J shed 8 bases, with 18 bases lying between them. The CDR3 region is CASSQGGTPDIHEQFF. The CDR3 DNA follows: TGCGCCAGCAGCCAAGGAGGGACTCCCGATATTCATGAGCAGTTCTTC.

V and J are TRBV5-8 and TRBJ2-5; perhaps TRBD1 as D (6 bases). The V gene's germline CDR1 is SGHTS and CDR2 YDEGEE. V lost 4 bases, J lost 6 bases, and 19 bases lay in between. The CDR3 is 15 residues long. CDR3 sequence: CASSTNRVGSKTQYF. The CDR3 region has the DNA TGTGCCAGCAGCACAAACAGGGTCGGCTCGAAGACCCAGTACTTC.

This sequence joins TRBV28 and TRBJ1-1, with 7 bases aligning to TRBD1. The V segment lost 1 base and the J segment 8 bases; nucleotides outside the gene matches: 4. The CDR3 extends over 13 amino acids. CDR1 is MDHEN, CDR2 SYDVKM, per germline. CDR3 region: CASSLSGQPEAFF. The CDR3 DNA reads TGTGCCAGCAGTTTATCGGGACAGCCAGAAGCTTTCTTT.

This clone was seen just once. The chain's CDR3 is CASSNAGTANTEAFF. CDR3 nucleotides: TGTGCCAGTAGTAACGCTGGGACAGCGAACACTGAAGCTTTCTTT. The chain combines TRBV19 with TRBJ1-1; 7 bases line up with TRBD1. CDR3 length: 15 amino acids. V shed 4 bases and J 1 base; nucleotides not matched to a gene: 6. Germline-derived CDR1 and CDR2 are LNHDA and SQIVND (reference sequence).